The subject of this entry is one TCR beta chain. Generated by immunoSEQ multiplex PCR, the TCRdb table keeps only in-frame clones and is missing some. The sample lists about 160,000 clones; less than 90% were seen once. The record originates from a study of cytomegalovirus exposure and HLA in healthy donors. The V gene's germline CDR1 is MGHRA and CDR2 YSYEKL. The CDR3 totals 15 residues. Trimming took off 0 bases at V and 7 bases at J, with 13 bases between the two ends. The sample taken for sequencing was PBMCs. The chain links TRBV4-1 to TRBJ1-5; D gene uncertain. This clonotype was obtained from a woman aged 30 to 39 in good health and CMV-seronegative. The CDR3 region is CASSQERGIGQPQHF. DNA of the CDR3: TGCGCCAGCAGCCAAGAAAGAGGTATAGGGCAGCCCCAGCATTTT.